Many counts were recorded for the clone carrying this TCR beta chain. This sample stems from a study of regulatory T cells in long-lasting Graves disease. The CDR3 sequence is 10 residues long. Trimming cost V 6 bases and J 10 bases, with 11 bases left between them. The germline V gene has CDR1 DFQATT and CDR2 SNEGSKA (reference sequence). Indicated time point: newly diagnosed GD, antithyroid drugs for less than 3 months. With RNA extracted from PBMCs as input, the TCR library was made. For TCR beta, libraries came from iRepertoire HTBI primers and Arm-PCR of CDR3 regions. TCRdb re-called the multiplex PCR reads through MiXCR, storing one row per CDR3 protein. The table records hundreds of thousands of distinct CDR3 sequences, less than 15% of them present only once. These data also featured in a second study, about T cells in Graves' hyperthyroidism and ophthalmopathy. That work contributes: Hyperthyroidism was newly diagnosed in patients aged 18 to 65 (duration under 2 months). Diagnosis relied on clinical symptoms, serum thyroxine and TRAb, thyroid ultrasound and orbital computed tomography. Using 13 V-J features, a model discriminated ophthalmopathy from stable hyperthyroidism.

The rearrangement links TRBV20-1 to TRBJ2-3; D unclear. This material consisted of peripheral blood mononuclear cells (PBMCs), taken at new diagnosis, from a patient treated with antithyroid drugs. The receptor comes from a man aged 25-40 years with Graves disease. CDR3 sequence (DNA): TGCAGTGCGCCCAAGGAAGCGCAGTATTTT. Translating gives CSAPKEAQYF.